These 29 T cell receptor beta chains were sequenced from one sample in a study of T cell repertoires in ileal Crohn's disease. Libraries were prepared by immunoSEQ multiplex PCR; TCRdb keeps only in-frame clonotypes and omits some of them. The sample holds roughly 3,900 clones, 60% to 80% seen once. Time point described: neoterminal ileum biopsy at postoperative endoscopy, about 6 months after surgery. The sample taken for sequencing was ileal tissue. The receptors stem from an adult with Crohn's disease.

V gene TRBV29-1 combines with J gene TRBJ2-3, with 7 nucleotides matching TRBD2. V trimming: 1 base; J trimming: 5 bases; junction bases outside the gene matches: 12. Germline V lookup: CDR1 SQVTM, CDR2 ANQGSEA. The CDR3 covers 16 residues. In nucleotides, the CDR3 is TGCAGCGTTGAAGTGAGGGCCCAGCGGGGTCGAGATACGCAGTATTTT. It yields the protein CSVEVRAQRGRDTQYF.

This chain uses TRBV5-6 with TRBJ2-4, with TRBD2 matching 12 bases. This CDR3 is 17 amino acids long. Germline lookup yields CDR1 SGHDT and CDR2 YYEEEE. V was clipped by 2 bases and J by 0 bases; unmatched bases: 3. CDR3 DNA sequence: TGTGCCAGCAGCTTCCTAGCGGGGGGGCTAGCCAAAAACATTCAGTACTTC. Translated, it gives CASSFLAGGLAKNIQYF.

J is TRBJ2-4 and V is TRBV5-8; 10 positions agree with TRBD2. The germline CDR1 and CDR2 sequences are SGHTS and YDEGEE. J lost 7 bases, V lost 4 bases, and 8 bases had no gene match. CDR3 length: 15 residues. The chain's CDR3 is CASSQRGGLRNIQYF. CDR3 bases: TGTGCCAGCAGCCAGCGGGGGGGCTTGCGGAACATTCAGTACTTC.

This clone has a handful of counts. The chain is built from TRBV5-6 and TRBJ2-7; 10 bases are a match to TRBD1. The junction had 4 bases not matched to a gene; V was cut back by 0 bases and J by 4 bases. This CDR3 is built from 15 residues. CDR1 SGHDT and CDR2 YYEEEE come from the germline V gene. The CDR3 region has the DNA TGTGCCAGCAGCTTGGTTCCGGGACAGGGGTACGAGCAGTACTTC. Its translation: CASSLVPGQGYEQYF.

The gene calls are TRBV4-1 and TRBJ1-1; no firm D call. V gave up 6 bases and J gave up 4 bases, with 12 bases separating them. Germline CDR1 and CDR2: MGHRA and YSYEKL. The CDR3 is 13 residues long. The CDR3 protein is CASRHLGGTEAFF. CDR3 bases: TGCGCCAGCAGGCATTTAGGCGGCACTGAAGCTTTCTTT.

This chain uses TRBV6-5 with TRBJ1-2, with TRBD1 matching over 7 bases. The CDR3 runs to 15 residues. V lost 7 bases, J lost 7 bases, and 15 bases stayed unmatched. The germline gives CDR1 MNHEY, CDR2 SVGAGI. The CDR3, as DNA: TGTGCCAGCACCCCCGAGGGCCGGGACAGCGCTGGCTACACCTTC. Amino acids: CASTPEGRDSAGYTF.

The chain is built from TRBV5-4 and TRBJ2-5; 7 bases map to TRBD1. From germline, CDR1 is SGHNT and CDR2 YYREEE (reference sequence). CDR3 length: 15 residues. J was trimmed by 4 bases and V by 2 bases; bases with no gene match: 8. The DNA of the CDR3 is TGTGCCAGCAGCTTCCCCCGGGACAGAGGAGAGACCCAGTACTTC. This sequence encodes CASSFPRDRGETQYF.

The chain is built from TRBV5-6 and TRBJ1-2; no clear D gene. The V and J ends lost 4 bases and 8 bases respectively, with 15 bases between them. CDR1 SGHDT and CDR2 YYEEEE come from the germline V gene. This CDR3 is 13 amino acids long. This CDR3 reads CASSVDQARGYTF. As DNA, the CDR3 is TGTGCCAGCAGCGTGGACCAGGCCAGAGGCTACACCTTC.

In this sample, this clone turned up a few times. The chain combines TRBV4-2 with TRBJ2-3; 11 nucleotides line up with TRBD2. Germline CDR1 LGHNA, CDR2 YNFKEQ. The CDR3 has 15 amino acids. The junction had 7 bases not matched to a gene; V was cut back by 0 bases and J by 11 bases. CDR3 nucleotides: TGTGCCAGCAGCCAAGAGTTAGCGGGGGGGCGAGGGCAGTATTTT. This gives the protein CASSQELAGGRGQYF.

The genes are TRBV27 and TRBJ2-4; D may be TRBD1 (8 bases). Trimming left V 10 bases short and J 3 bases short, with 19 bases between. Germline values: CDR1 MNHEY, CDR2 SMNVEV (reference sequence). The CDR3 runs to 15 residues. The CDR3 DNA reads TGTGCCACTAAAAACAGGGGGGGGGACAAAAACATTCAGTACTTC. Its protein product is CATKNRGGDKNIQYF.

The V and J genes are TRBV5-1 and TRBJ2-5; 10 nucleotides agree with TRBD2. The V segment lost 5 bases and the J segment 3 bases; nucleotides outside the gene matches: 10. The CDR3 length is 16 residues. Germline assignment: CDR1 SGHRS and CDR2 YFSETQ. The CDR3 spells CASRGSGGAGEETQYF. CDR3 coding DNA: TGCGCCAGCAGAGGAAGCGGGGGGGCCGGAGAAGAGACCCAGTACTTC.

The gene calls are TRBV6-6 and TRBJ1-2; tentative D call: TRBD1 (6 bases). Germline CDR1 reads MNHNY; CDR2 reads SVGAGI (reference sequence). Trimming pared 2 bases from V and 3 bases from J, leaving 10 bases between. This CDR3 contains 14 residues. The CDR3 region is CASSYPGQYYGYTF. The CDR3 DNA sequence: TGTGCCAGCAGTTACCCCGGACAGTACTATGGCTACACCTTC.

The CDR3 loop is CASSYSFGRGNTEAFF. The CDR3 DNA reads TGTGCCAGCAGTTACTCGTTTGGCAGGGGGAACACTGAAGCTTTCTTT. The V gene is TRBV6-5, the J gene TRBJ1-1; possible D gene TRBD1, 6 bases. The CDR3 totals 16 residues. Looked up from germline, CDR1 is MNHEY and CDR2 is SVGAGI. Trimming removed 0 bases at V and 1 base at J, with 12 bases between.

This clone was found once. The chain links TRBV6-6 to TRBJ1-2; D ambiguous. The CDR3 runs 13 residues. The germline V and J ends were trimmed by 4 bases and 6 bases, with 12 bases remaining between them. Germline assignment: CDR1 MNHNY and CDR2 SVGAGI (reference sequence). The CDR3 is CASSLEGVDGYTF. The CDR3, as DNA: TGTGCCAGCAGTTTAGAGGGTGTAGATGGCTACACCTTC.

The V call is TRBV7-2, the J call TRBJ1-3; D is uncertain. This CDR3 has 14 amino acids. Trimming stripped 3 bases from V and 7 bases from J, with 13 bases between. In germline, CDR1 is SGHTA, CDR2 FQGNSA. CDR3 DNA sequence: TGTGCCAGCAGCTTGGCCGACTCCTACAACACCATATATTTT. It yields the protein CASSLADSYNTIYF.

The V and J genes are TRBV25-1 and TRBJ1-4; 7 bases align to TRBD1. Trimming at V came to 6 bases and at J to 8 bases, leaving 9 bases not matched to a gene. Germline values: CDR1 MGHDK, CDR2 SYGVNS. The length of the CDR3 is 14 residues. This CDR3 is CASRQTGTLEKLFF. The CDR3 nucleotides are TGTGCCAGCAGGCAGACAGGGACCCTCGAAAAACTGTTTTTT.

The V call is TRBV15, the J call TRBJ2-3; TRBD2 aligns across 8 bases. In germline, CDR1 is LNHNV, CDR2 YYDKDF (reference sequence). V was pared by 5 bases and J by 2 bases, with 12 bases of the junction left unmatched. The CDR3 contains 17 residues. CDR3 DNA: TGTGCCACCAGCTCTACCGGGACTAGTATATTCACAGATACGCAGTATTTT. Its translation: CATSSTGTSIFTDTQYF.

This clone is a singleton in its sample. The chain uses TRBV6-4 and TRBJ2-1, with 9 bases identical to TRBD2. Germline assignment: CDR1 MRHNA and CDR2 SNTAGT. The CDR3 consists of 15 residues. The V segment lost 0 bases and the J segment 6 bases; nucleotides outside the gene matches: 3. CDR3 amino acids: CASSDSGLALNEQFF. The CDR3 nucleotides are TGTGCCAGCAGTGACTCGGGACTAGCTCTCAATGAGCAGTTCTTC.

The rearrangement links TRBV14 to TRBJ1-2; 8 nucleotides agree with TRBD1. CDR3 length: 13 amino acids. Losses at the gene ends were 4 bases for V and 14 bases for J; bases not matched to a gene: 12. The V gene's germline CDR1 is SGHDN and CDR2 FVKESK. In DNA, the CDR3 is TGTGCCAGCAGCCTAAACAGGGGGAAAATCCTAACCTTC. Translation gives CASSLNRGKILTF.

Note on this clone: Other DNA variants within this sample encode the same CDR3. The chain links TRBV11-2 to TRBJ1-1, with 9 positions matching TRBD1. Germline lookup yields CDR1 SGHAT and CDR2 FQNNGV. Trimming removed 3 bases from V and 1 base from J; junction bases left unmatched: 3. The CDR3 is 15 amino acids. The CDR3 DNA follows: TGTGCCAGCAGCTTGACAGGGGGTACGAACACTGAAGCTTTCTTT. Its protein is CASSLTGGTNTEAFF.

The chain uses TRBV7-2 and TRBJ2-1; the D gene is possibly TRBD1 (6 bases). This CDR3 spans 14 amino acids. Germline lookup yields CDR1 SGHTA and CDR2 FQGNSA. Trimming removed 0 bases at V and 10 bases at J, with 13 bases between. The CDR3 sequence: CASSLAPTGREQFF. The CDR3 DNA follows: TGTGCCAGCAGCTTAGCCCCAACAGGGCGGGAGCAGTTCTTC.

V is TRBV7-2 and J is TRBJ2-1, with 14 positions matching TRBD2. This CDR3 contains 17 residues. Germline CDR1 is SGHTA and CDR2 is FQGNSA. The J segment lost 7 bases and the V segment lost 5 bases, leaving 10 bases of the junction unmatched. CDR3 protein: CASSAYSGTSGGNEQFF. CDR3 coding DNA: TGTGCCAGCAGCGCCTACTCCGGGACTAGCGGGGGAAATGAGCAGTTCTTC.

In its sample, this clone was seen a few times. CDR3 DNA: TGTGCCAGCAGCTTCAACAGGGGTTCGGCTGAAGCTTTCTTT. It codes for CASSFNRGSAEAFF. The chain uses TRBV7-6 and TRBJ1-1, with 7 bases that match TRBD1. Germline V gene sequence: CDR1 SGHVS, CDR2 FNYEAQ. V gave up 3 bases and J gave up 6 bases; unmatched junction bases: 7. This CDR3 has 14 amino acids.

This chain uses TRBV11-2 with TRBJ2-1, with 10 positions matching TRBD2. The CDR3 length is 15 residues. Looked up from germline, CDR1 is SGHAT and CDR2 is FQNNGV. J lost 7 bases, V lost 5 bases, and 8 bases had no gene match. The CDR3 coding sequence is TGTGCCAGCAGCCCGAGCGGGGGGGCGGGGAATGAGCAGTTCTTC. Amino acid sequence: CASSPSGGAGNEQFF.

The chain carries TRBV6-5 and TRBJ2-7, with a tentative D call TRBD1 (6 bases). Per germline, CDR1 MNHEY and CDR2 SVGAGI. V was shortened by 5 bases and J by 4 bases, with 12 bases between the two germline ends. CDR3 length equals 13 residues. This CDR3 reads CASSRRGPYEQYF. The CDR3 region has the DNA TGTGCCAGCAGTCGCAGGGGCCCGTACGAGCAGTACTTC.

The chain recombines TRBV5-6 with TRBJ2-1; D possibly corresponds to TRBD2 (6 bases). This CDR3 is 12 amino acids long. CDR1 and CDR2 from the germline V gene are SGHDT and YYEEEE. V shed 4 bases and J shed 6 bases, with 8 bases lying between them. For the CDR3, the DNA is TGTGCCAGCAGCGGGGACTCCAATGAGCAGTTCTTC. This encodes CASSGDSNEQFF.

The genes are TRBV7-2 and TRBJ1-2, with D unresolved. V was cut by 1 base and J by 6 bases, with 12 bases left in between. Germline CDR1 SGHTA, CDR2 FQGNSA. This CDR3 comprises 14 residues. The CDR3 DNA reads TGTGCCAGCAGCTTAGGCAGTCCGGGAAATGGCTACACCTTC. Residues: CASSLGSPGNGYTF. Full variable domain (rest looked up from reference TRBV7-2 and TRBJ1-2): GAGVSQSPSNKVTEKGKDVELRCDPISGHTALYWYRQSLGQGLEFLIYFQGNSAPDKSGLPSDRFSAERTGGSVSTLTIQRTQQEDSAVYLCASSLGSPGNGYTFGSGTRLTVV.

By proportion, this clone is medium-sized. The CDR3 nucleotides read TGTGCCAGCAGTTTAAAGGGGCAGGCCGCCTACGAGCAGTACTTC. It is translated as CASSLKGQAAYEQYF. J is TRBJ2-7 and V is TRBV27; a weak D match, TRBD1 (5 bases). CDR1 and CDR2 (germline): MNHEY, SMNVEV (reference sequence). This CDR3 is built from 15 residues. V was pared by 2 bases and J by 2 bases, with 13 bases between.

The J gene is TRBJ1-2, the V gene TRBV6-1; D remains unclear. Trimming removed 2 bases from V and 4 bases from J, with 11 bases in between. The CDR3 sequence is 14 residues long. Germline V lookup: CDR1 MNHNS, CDR2 SASEGT. The chain's CDR3 is CASSEPRPPYGYTF. In DNA form, the CDR3 reads TGTGCCAGCAGTGAACCGAGGCCGCCCTATGGCTACACCTTC.